Sequencing of this T cell receptor beta chain was carried out in a study of blood T cells in healthy people across ages. Next came a second PCR, run for about 7 to 11 cycles, which used a sample-barcoded 5' primer along with a J-beta primer mix. MiXCR, run by TCRdb on the 5' RACE reads, gives a single entry per CDR3 protein. The table has about 1,400,000 distinct CDR3 sequences, about 43% seen once. Only one count was recorded for this clonotype. This CDR3 spans 12 amino acids. Germline CDR1 is SQVTM and CDR2 is ANQGSEA. Trimming left V 7 bases short and J 1 base short, with 10 bases between. The V gene is TRBV29-1, the J gene TRBJ2-5; the D gene could be TRBD1 or TRBD2 (5 bases each). The sequence was collected from a woman aged 18 to 35 in good health. The sample consisted of blood. CDR3 DNA sequence: TGCAGCGGGCTGGGGGTCCAAGAGACCCAGTACTTC. The encoded protein is CSGLGVQETQYF.